These 17 T cell receptor beta chains came from one sample sequenced in a study of blood T cell repertoires in COVID-19. Using immunoSEQ multiplex PCR, the repertoire was profiled, and TCRdb retains in-frame clones only, with some absent. The sample holds about 260,000 clones, 65% to 90% seen once. The sample was peripheral blood. The receptor set was obtained from a human donor in a cohort sampled during active COVID-19.

The CDR3 DNA follows: TGTGCCAGCAGCGTAGAAGGGACAGGGTCCTACGAGCAGTACTTC. Its translation is CASSVEGTGSYEQYF. The chain has TRBV9 and TRBJ2-7; 9 nucleotides line up with TRBD1. J lost 1 base, V lost 0 bases, and 2 bases had no gene match. The CDR3 loop spans 15 amino acids. Looked up from germline, CDR1 is SGDLS and CDR2 is YYNGEE.

This chain joins TRBV7-3 and TRBJ2-7; 9 bases map to TRBD1. V dropped 2 bases and J dropped 3; count of bases not matched to a gene: 5. The CDR3 runs to 15 residues. Germline lookup yields CDR1 SGHTA and CDR2 FQGTGA. The CDR3 loop reads CASSLSGQGIYEQYF. The CDR3 DNA is TGTGCCAGCAGCTTATCGGGACAGGGCATCTACGAGCAGTACTTC.

The chain links TRBV9 to TRBJ1-1; D may be TRBD1 (6 bases). Trimming stripped 3 bases from V and 1 base from J, with 13 bases between. Per the germline V gene, CDR1 is SGDLS and CDR2 is YYNGEE. This CDR3 has 15 amino acids. This CDR3 reads CASSGTGQGNTEAFF. The DNA of the CDR3 is TGTGCCAGCAGCGGAACAGGGCAAGGGAACACTGAAGCTTTCTTT.

This clone was seen just once. The rearrangement uses TRBV24-1 and TRBJ2-1; no definite D call. The CDR3 is made up of 13 amino acids. Per germline, CDR1 KGHDR and CDR2 SFDVKD. V lost 5 bases and J 8 bases, leaving 12 bases between the germline ends. CDR3 in amino acids: CATSGWLEDEQFF. For the CDR3, the DNA is TGTGCCACCAGTGGGTGGCTAGAGGATGAGCAGTTCTTC.

V and J are TRBV7-9 and TRBJ1-4, with TRBD1 matching over 8 bases. There are 15 residues in the CDR3. Germline-derived CDR1 and CDR2 are SEHNR and FQNEAQ (reference sequence). V trimming: 5 bases; J trimming: 3 bases; junction bases outside the gene matches: 5. CDR3 residues: CASSTGQGANEKLFF. Written as DNA, the CDR3 is TGTGCCAGCAGCACCGGACAGGGAGCTAATGAAAAACTGTTTTTT.

The chain recombines TRBV3-1 (or the pseudogene TRBV3-2) with TRBJ1-1; 7 bases map to TRBD1. J gave up 10 bases and V 4 bases, and 12 bases lay outside the gene matches. The CDR3 is 14 amino acids. Germline loops: CDR1 LGHDT, CDR2 YNNKEL (reference sequence). The CDR3 reads CASSPLVTGWGAFF. The DNA for the CDR3 is TGTGCCAGCAGCCCCCTTGTGACAGGGTGGGGAGCTTTCTTT.

The J gene is TRBJ2-5, the V gene TRBV18, with TRBD1 matching 10 bases. J gave up 5 bases and V 5 bases, and 2 bases lay outside the gene matches. CDR3 size: 13 residues. Per germline, CDR1 KGHSH and CDR2 LQKENI. Written as DNA, the CDR3 is TGTGCCAGCTCAGAGGGACAGGGGGAGACCCAGTACTTC. Protein: CASSEGQGETQYF.

This clone was seen only a few times. This sequence joins TRBV10-3 and TRBJ2-5; TRBD1 aligns across 10 bases. Trimming took 4 bases from V and 0 from J; bases not matched to a gene: 2. In germline, CDR1 is ENHRY, CDR2 SYGVKD. The CDR3 has 15 residues. CDR3 DNA sequence: TGTGCCATCAGTGCAGGACAGGGGGACCAAGAGACCCAGTACTTC. This gives the protein CAISAGQGDQETQYF.

DNA for the CDR3: TGTGCCAGTAGGCGGACAGCGAACAACTACAATGAGCAGTTCTTC. Translated: CASRRTANNYNEQFF. This chain connects TRBV19 to TRBJ2-1, with a possible D match to TRBD1 (6 bases). The CDR3 covers 15 residues. CDR1 is LNHDA and CDR2 is SQIVND in the germline V gene (reference sequence). V lost 6 bases and J 3 bases, leaving 15 bases between the germline ends.

V usage is TRBV6-5 and J usage is TRBJ1-2; D call uncertain. The CDR3 totals 14 residues. Trimming removed 5 bases from V and 3 bases from J, with 13 bases in between. Germline V CDR1 and CDR2: MNHEY, SVGAGI. The CDR3 DNA is TGTGCCAGCAGTAACTTGGTCGGGTACTATGGCTACACCTTC. Protein: CASSNLVGYYGYTF.

The chain is built from TRBV5-1 and TRBJ2-1; tentative D call: TRBD2 (5 bases). This CDR3 is built from 13 residues. Per germline, CDR1 SGHRS and CDR2 YFSETQ. Deletions cut 7 bases from V and 8 bases from J, with 16 bases between. The CDR3: CASRSRVGDEQFF. The CDR3 DNA sequence: TGCGCCAGCCGCTCGAGGGTCGGGGATGAGCAGTTCTTC.

The V call is TRBV7-6, the J call TRBJ2-3; TRBD1 agrees at 7 bases. Germline V gene data show CDR1 as SGHVS and CDR2 as FNYEAQ. J gave up 2 bases and V 9 bases, and 17 bases lay outside the gene matches. CDR3 length: 17 residues. The DNA for the CDR3 is TGTGCCAGTTCGTATCAGGGGGATCCGAGAACCACAGATACGCAGTATTTT. As protein: CASSYQGDPRTTDTQYF. The full variable domain, with the rest looked up from reference TRBV7-6 and TRBJ2-3, is GAGVSQSPRYKVTKRGQDVALRCDPISGHVSLYWYRQALGQGPEFLTYFNYEAQQDKSGLPNDRFSAERPEGSISTLTIQRTEQRDSAMYRCASSYQGDPRTTDTQYFGPGTRLTVL.

The chain links TRBV3-1 (or the pseudogene TRBV3-2) to TRBJ2-7; 8 bases line up with TRBD2. Germline CDR1 is LGHDT and CDR2 is YNNKEL (reference sequence). This CDR3 is built from 17 residues. V trimming: 3 bases; J trimming: 1 base; junction bases outside the gene matches: 11. The CDR3 sequence: CASSHKGGSGKSYEQYF. The CDR3 region has the DNA TGTGCCAGCAGCCACAAGGGGGGTAGCGGGAAGTCCTACGAGCAGTACTTC.

J is TRBJ2-1 and V is TRBV6-5; D is perhaps TRBD2 (5 bases). Germline values: CDR1 MNHEY, CDR2 SVGAGI. This CDR3 is 13 amino acids long. The V end was cut by 4 bases, the J end by 9 bases, with 13 bases between. The CDR3 sequence is CASSSAVGSEQFF. CDR3 in DNA: TGTGCCAGCAGTTCTGCGGTGGGGAGTGAGCAGTTCTTC.

The chain carries TRBV28 and TRBJ1-5, with a weak D call TRBD1 (5 bases). The CDR3 contains 16 residues. With 4 bases removed from V and 4 bases from J, the gap between germline ends came to 17 bases. Germline loops: CDR1 MDHEN, CDR2 SYDVKM. CDR3 in DNA: TGTGCCAGCAGTTCCCCCCTCTTGGGGGGGAATCAGCCCCAGCATTTT. Its translation: CASSSPLLGGNQPQHF.

CDR3 nucleotide sequence: TGTGCCAGCAGTTCGGGACTAGCGGGAACTGAGCAGTTCTTC. Translation gives CASSSGLAGTEQFF. This sequence joins TRBV27 and TRBJ2-1, with 13 positions matching TRBD2. The CDR3 covers 14 residues. The germline V gene has CDR1 MNHEY and CDR2 SMNVEV (reference sequence). The trim removed 4 bases at V and 9 bases at J, leaving 3 bases unmatched.

The J gene is TRBJ1-2, the V gene TRBV18, with D perhaps TRBD1 (6 bases). Germline CDR1 is KGHSH and CDR2 is LQKENI. V lost 4 bases and J lost 6, with 15 bases in between. The CDR3 covers 14 residues. The CDR3 loop reads CASSRQEQVDGYTF. The CDR3 nucleotides read TGTGCCAGCTCACGACAGGAACAGGTCGATGGCTACACCTTC.